This T cell receptor (beta chain) was recovered during a study of vaccination effects on CD4 cells after COVID-19. With regard to this clone: The antigen is unknown.

General study points: Cross-reactivity toward common cold coronaviruses was confined to only 1 of 255 vaccine-induced clones in healthy vaccinees.

The CDR3 has 17 residues. The V end lost 0 bases, the J end lost 1 base, and 14 bases lay between the germline ends. Germline-derived CDR1 and CDR2 are SGDLS and YYNGEE. The data were produced by immunoSEQ multiplex PCR, yet TCRdb's version contains in-frame clones alone and is incomplete. The sample records nearly 30,000 clones, roughly 80% being singletons. Sequencing was preceded by expansion of antigen-specific CD4+ T cells with viral peptide pools in the ViraFEST assay. Researchers isolated CD4+ T cells once roughly nine days of culture had elapsed. All participants had two doses of either the BNT162b2 or mRNA-1273 vaccine. Researchers swapped half the medium for IL-2 medium on both days 3 and 7.

The sequenced sample was CD4+ T cells from PBMCs cultured with SARS-CoV-2 spike peptides, obtained after COVID-19 vaccination. The TCR originated in a human donor who received a COVID-19 vaccine. Some clones in this sample may be carry-over from other donors' samples. The rearrangement links TRBV9 to TRBJ1-3; weak D call: TRBD1 (5 bases). CDR3 residues: CASSVDGAGLSGNTIYF. CDR3 nucleotide sequence: TGTGCCAGCAGCGTAGACGGGGCCGGTCTATCTGGAAACACCATATATTTT.